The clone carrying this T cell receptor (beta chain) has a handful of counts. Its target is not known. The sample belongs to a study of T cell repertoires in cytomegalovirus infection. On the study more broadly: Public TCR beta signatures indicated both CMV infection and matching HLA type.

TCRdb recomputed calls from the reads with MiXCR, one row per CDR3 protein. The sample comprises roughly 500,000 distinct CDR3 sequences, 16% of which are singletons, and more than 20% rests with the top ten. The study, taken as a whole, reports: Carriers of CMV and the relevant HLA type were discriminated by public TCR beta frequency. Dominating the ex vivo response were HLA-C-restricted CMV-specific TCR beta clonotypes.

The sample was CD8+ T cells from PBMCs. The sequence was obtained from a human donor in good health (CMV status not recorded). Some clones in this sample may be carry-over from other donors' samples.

CDR3 loop: CASSSKVGENTEAFF. CDR3 sequence (DNA): TGTGCCAGCAGTTCCAAGGTGGGGGAGAACACTGAAGCTTTCTTT. The chain recombines TRBV5-4 with TRBJ1-1, with D perhaps TRBD1 (5 bases). Per the germline V gene, CDR1 is SGHNT and CDR2 is YYREEE (reference sequence). Trimming left V 5 bases short and J 1 base short, with 15 bases between. The CDR3 consists of 15 residues.